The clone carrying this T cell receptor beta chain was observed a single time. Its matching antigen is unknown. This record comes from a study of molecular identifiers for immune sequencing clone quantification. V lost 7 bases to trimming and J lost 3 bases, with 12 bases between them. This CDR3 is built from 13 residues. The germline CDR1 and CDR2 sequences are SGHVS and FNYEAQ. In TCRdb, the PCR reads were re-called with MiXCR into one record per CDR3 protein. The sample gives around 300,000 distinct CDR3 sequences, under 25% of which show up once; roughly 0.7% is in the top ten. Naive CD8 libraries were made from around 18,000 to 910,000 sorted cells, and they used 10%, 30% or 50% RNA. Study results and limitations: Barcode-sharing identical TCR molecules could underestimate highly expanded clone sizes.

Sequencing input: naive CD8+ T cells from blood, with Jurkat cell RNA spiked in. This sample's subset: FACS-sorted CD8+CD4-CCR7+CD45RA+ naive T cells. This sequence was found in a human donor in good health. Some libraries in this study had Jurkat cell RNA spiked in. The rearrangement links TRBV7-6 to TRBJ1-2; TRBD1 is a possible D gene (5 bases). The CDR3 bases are TGTGCCAGCAAGGATCAGGGTGACTATGGCTACACCTTC. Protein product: CASKDQGDYGYTF.